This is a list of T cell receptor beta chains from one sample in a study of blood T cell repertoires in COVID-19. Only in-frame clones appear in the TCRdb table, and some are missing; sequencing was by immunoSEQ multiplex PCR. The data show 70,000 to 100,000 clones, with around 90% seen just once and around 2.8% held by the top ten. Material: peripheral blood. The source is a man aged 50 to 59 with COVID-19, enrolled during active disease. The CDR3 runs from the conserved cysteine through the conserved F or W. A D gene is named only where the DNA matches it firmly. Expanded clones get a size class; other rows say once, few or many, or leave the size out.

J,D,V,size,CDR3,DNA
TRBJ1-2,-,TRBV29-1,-,CSVEDMVMAVNYGYTF,TGCAGCGTTGAAGATATGGTGATGGCGGTTAACTATGGCTACACCTTC
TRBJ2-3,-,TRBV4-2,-,CASSQDVGARQPQYF,TGTGCCAGCAGCCAAGATGTGGGGGCCCGACAGCCCCAGTATTTT
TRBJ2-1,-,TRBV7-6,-,CASSEQGTINEQFF,TGTGCCAGCAGCGAACAGGGCACCATCAATGAGCAGTTCTTC
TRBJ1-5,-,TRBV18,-,CASSLEASRQPQHF,TGTGCCAGCTCCCTCGAGGCCAGCCGGCAGCCCCAGCATTTT
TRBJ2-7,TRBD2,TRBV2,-,CASRATSGVYEQYF,TGTGCCAGCAGGGCGACTAGCGGGGTCTACGAGCAGTACTTC
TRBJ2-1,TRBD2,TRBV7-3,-,CASSLAGGAEFF,TGTGCCAGCAGCCTAGCGGGGGGCGCTGAGTTCTTC
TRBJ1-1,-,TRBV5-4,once,CASSLGNRVGNTEAFF,TGTGCCAGCAGCTTGGGCAACAGGGTTGGGAACACTGAAGCTTTCTTT
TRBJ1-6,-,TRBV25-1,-,CASRGAGSYSPLHF,TGTGCCAGCAGGGGGGCAGGATCGTATTCACCCCTCCACTTT
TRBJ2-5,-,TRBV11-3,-,CASSPNHGETQYF,TGTGCCAGCAGCCCCAATCACGGGGAGACCCAGTACTTC
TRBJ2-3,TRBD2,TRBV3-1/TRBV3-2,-,CASSLGTSGGTDTQYF,TGTGCCAGCAGCCTAGGGACTAGCGGGGGCACAGATACGCAGTATTTT
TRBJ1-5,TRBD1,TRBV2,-,CASSATGSRNQPQHF,TGTGCCAGCAGTGCGACAGGGAGTCGCAATCAGCCCCAGCATTTT
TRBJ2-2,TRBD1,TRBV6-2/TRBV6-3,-,CASSLRQGYTGELFF,TGTGCCAGCAGCCTACGACAGGGTTACACCGGGGAGCTGTTTTTT
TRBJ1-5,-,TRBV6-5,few,CASSRGWDQPQHF,TGTGCCAGCAGCCGAGGGTGGGATCAGCCCCAGCATTTT
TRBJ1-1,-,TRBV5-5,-,CASSLGAGPSEAFF,TGTGCCAGCAGCTTGGGCGCGGGGCCTAGTGAAGCTTTCTTT
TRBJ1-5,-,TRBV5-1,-,CASSPGPGVGNQPQHF,TGCGCCAGCAGCCCCGGCCCAGGGGTCGGCAATCAGCCCCAGCATTTT
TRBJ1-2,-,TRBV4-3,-,CASSHSIGMRYGYTF,TGCGCCAGCAGCCATTCAATCGGGATGCGGTATGGCTACACCTTC
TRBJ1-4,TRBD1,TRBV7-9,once,CASSADREGEKLFF,TGTGCCAGCAGCGCGGACAGGGAGGGGGAAAAACTGTTTTTT
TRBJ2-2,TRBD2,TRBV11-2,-,CASSLLAGGQGTGELFF,TGTGCCAGCAGCCTACTAGCGGGGGGGCAGGGCACCGGGGAGCTGTTTTTT
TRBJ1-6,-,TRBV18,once,CASSGGRTPGWALHF,TGTGCCAGCTCTGGAGGACGGACCCCCGGGTGGGCCCTCCACTTT
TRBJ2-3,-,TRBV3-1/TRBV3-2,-,CASSHGLDTDTQYF,TGTGCCAGCAGCCACGGTCTAGACACAGATACGCAGTATTTT
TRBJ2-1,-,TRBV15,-,CATSRDNFGKQFF,TGTGCCACCAGCAGAGATAACTTCGGTAAGCAGTTCTTC
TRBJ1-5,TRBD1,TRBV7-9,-,CASSLETGGPNQPQHF,TGTGCCAGCAGCTTAGAGACAGGGGGCCCCAATCAGCCCCAGCATTTT
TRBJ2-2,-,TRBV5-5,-,CASSLDPGMNTGELFF,TGTGCCAGCAGCTTGGATCCGGGGATGAACACCGGGGAGCTGTTTTTT
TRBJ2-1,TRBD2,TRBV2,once,CASSENIRTSGSDEQFF,TGTGCCAGCAGTGAAAATATACGGACTAGCGGCAGCGATGAGCAGTTCTTC
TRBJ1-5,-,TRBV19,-,CASSREGLKKNQPQHF,TGTGCCAGTAGTAGGGAGGGGTTGAAGAAGAATCAGCCCCAGCATTTT
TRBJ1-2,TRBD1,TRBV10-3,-,CAINEGQGNGYTF,TGTGCCATCAATGAGGGACAGGGTAATGGCTACACCTTC
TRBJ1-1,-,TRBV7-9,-,CASSPPWGTNTEAFF,TGTGCCAGCAGCCCCCCATGGGGGACAAACACTGAAGCTTTCTTT
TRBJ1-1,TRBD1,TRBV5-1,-,CASSLGTGIMNAFF,TGCGCCAGCAGCCTTGGGACAGGGATTATGAATGCTTTCTTT
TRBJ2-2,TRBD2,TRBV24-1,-,CATSDPGEGRTGELFF,TGTGCCACCAGTGACCCCGGGGAGGGACGGACCGGGGAGCTGTTTTTT
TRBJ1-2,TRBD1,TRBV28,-,CASSKTGNYGYTF,TGTGCCAGCAGTAAGACAGGGAACTATGGCTACACCTTC
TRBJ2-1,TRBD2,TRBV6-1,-,CASSELAGEYGNEQFF,TGTGCCAGCAGTGAACTAGCGGGGGAATATGGAAATGAGCAGTTCTTC
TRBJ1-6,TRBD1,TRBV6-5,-,CASSYGRQGNNSPLHF,TGTGCCAGCAGTTACGGTCGACAGGGAAATAATTCACCCCTCCACTTT
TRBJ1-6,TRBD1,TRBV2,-,CASSWDRGSNSPLHF,TGTGCCAGCAGTTGGGACAGGGGATCAAATTCACCCCTCCACTTT
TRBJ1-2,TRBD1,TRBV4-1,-,CASSQPTGRYGYTF,TGCGCCAGCAGCCAACCGACAGGGCGCTATGGCTACACCTTC
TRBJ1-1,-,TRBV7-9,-,CASSPTYRVTEAFF,TGTGCCAGCAGCCCAACTTACAGGGTCACTGAAGCTTTCTTT
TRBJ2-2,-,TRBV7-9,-,CASSLQGGPGELFF,TGTGCCAGCAGCTTACAGGGGGGACCCGGGGAGCTGTTTTTT
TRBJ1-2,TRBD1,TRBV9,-,CASSPGGQGLFSDGYTF,TGTGCCAGCAGCCCGGGGGGACAGGGGCTCTTCAGCGATGGCTACACCTTC
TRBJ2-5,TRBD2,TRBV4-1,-,CASSRGPSGGDAETQYF,TGCGCCAGCAGCCGAGGACCTAGCGGGGGGGATGCGGAGACCCAGTACTTC
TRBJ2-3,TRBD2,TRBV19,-,CASSIAPGGGHTDTQYF,TGTGCCAGTAGTATAGCCCCTGGCGGGGGGCACACAGATACGCAGTATTTT
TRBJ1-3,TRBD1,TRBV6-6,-,CASSWDRAGNTIYF,TGTGCCAGCAGTTGGGACAGGGCTGGAAACACCATATATTTT
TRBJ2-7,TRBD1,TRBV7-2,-,CASTLSQYRGYEQYF,TGTGCCAGCACCTTAAGTCAGTACAGGGGCTACGAGCAGTACTTC
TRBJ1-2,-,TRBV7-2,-,CASSLVTGPVGYTF,TGTGCCAGCAGCTTAGTTACAGGACCAGTTGGCTACACCTTC
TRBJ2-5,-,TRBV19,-,CASNNKYQETQYF,TGTGCCAGTAATAACAAGTACCAAGAGACCCAGTACTTC
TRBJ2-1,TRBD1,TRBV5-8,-,CASSKDRDRVLDEQFF,TGTGCCAGCAGCAAAGACCGGGACAGGGTTCTGGATGAGCAGTTCTTC